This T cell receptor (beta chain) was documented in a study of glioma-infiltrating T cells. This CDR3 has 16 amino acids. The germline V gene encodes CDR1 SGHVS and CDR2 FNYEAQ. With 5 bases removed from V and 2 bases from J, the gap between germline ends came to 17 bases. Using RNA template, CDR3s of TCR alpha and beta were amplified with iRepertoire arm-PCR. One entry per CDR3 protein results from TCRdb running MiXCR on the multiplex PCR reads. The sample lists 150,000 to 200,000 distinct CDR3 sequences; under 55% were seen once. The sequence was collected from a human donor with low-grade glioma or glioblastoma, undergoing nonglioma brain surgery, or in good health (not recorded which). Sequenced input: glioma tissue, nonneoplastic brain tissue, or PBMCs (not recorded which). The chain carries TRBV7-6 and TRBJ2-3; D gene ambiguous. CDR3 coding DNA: TGTGCCAGCAGCCCCCAGCTCGAGGAAGCCACAGATACGCAGTATTTT. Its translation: CASSPQLEEATDTQYF.